The present entry profiles one T cell receptor beta chain with its context. Its antigen is as yet unknown. Other DNA sequences in this sample translate to the same CDR3. The CDR3 is made up of 13 amino acids. The germline CDR1 and CDR2 sequences are SGHRS and YFSETQ. V lost 0 bases and J 2 bases, leaving 5 bases between the germline ends. Reverse transcription of all isolated RNA meant that expressed TCRB transcripts were sequenced. This table comes from immunoSEQ multiplex PCR, and its TCRdb copy is limited to in-frame clones, with some not included. The sample shows about 710,000 clones, about an eighth of them seen only once. This sample stems from a study of beta chain features in type 1 diabetes. General study findings and limits: Significant though moderate, a shortening of TCRB CDR3s appeared in all four CD4+ subsets of Type 1 diabetes patients.

Sequencing was carried out using naive CD4+ T cells from blood. V gene TRBV5-1 combines with J gene TRBJ2-5, with D hard to call. The sequence derives from a man younger than 30 with type 1 diabetes. The CDR3 DNA reads TGCGCCAGCAGCTTGGAAGGGCAAGAGACCCAGTACTTC. It yields the protein CASSLEGQETQYF.